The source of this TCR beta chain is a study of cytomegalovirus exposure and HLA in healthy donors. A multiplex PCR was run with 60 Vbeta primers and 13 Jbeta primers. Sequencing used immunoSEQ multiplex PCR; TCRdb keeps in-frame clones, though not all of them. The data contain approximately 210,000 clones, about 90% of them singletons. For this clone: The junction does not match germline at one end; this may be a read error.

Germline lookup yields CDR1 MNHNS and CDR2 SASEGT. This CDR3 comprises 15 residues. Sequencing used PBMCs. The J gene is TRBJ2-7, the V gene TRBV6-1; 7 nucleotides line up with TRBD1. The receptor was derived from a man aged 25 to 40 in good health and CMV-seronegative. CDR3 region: CANSFDRVRTYEQYF. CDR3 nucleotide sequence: TGTGCCAACAGTTTTGACAGGGTTAGGACCTACGAGCAGTACTTC.